These T cell receptor beta chains were read from a single sample in a study of blood T cell repertoires in COVID-19. The method was immunoSEQ multiplex PCR; TCRdb's version includes in-frame clones alone and lacks a portion of them. The sample has some 200,000 clones; roughly nine tenths are singletons. Source material: PBMCs or T cells enriched from blood (not recorded which). Receptor source: a woman in her forties or fifties in a cohort exposed to, infected with or recovered from COVID-19 (not recorded which). Each CDR3 is given with its conserved first and last residue. Each record gives: D gene, V gene, clone size, J gene, CDR3 DNA, CDR3 protein. D genes are given only for firm matches. Expanded clones get a size class; other rows say once, few or many, or leave the size out.

d_gene: .; v_gene: TRBV19; abundance: once; j_gene: TRBJ1-2; CDR3nt: TGTGCCAGTGGTCGACAGGCCTATGGCTACACCTTC; CDR3aa: CASGRQAYGYTF
d_gene: .; v_gene: TRBV13; abundance: .; j_gene: TRBJ2-1; CDR3nt: TGTGCCAGCAGCTTAGGCCTACGGCACGGAGTGAATGAGCAGTTCTTC; CDR3aa: CASSLGLRHGVNEQFF
d_gene: .; v_gene: TRBV9; abundance: .; j_gene: TRBJ2-5; CDR3nt: TGTGCCAGCAGCGTAGGAGCAAGTAGCGGTGAAGAGACCCAGTACTTC; CDR3aa: CASSVGASSGEETQYF
d_gene: TRBD2; v_gene: TRBV7-6; abundance: .; j_gene: TRBJ2-5; CDR3nt: TGTGCCAGCAGCCGGACTAGTTCCCAAGAGACCCAGTACTTC; CDR3aa: CASSRTSSQETQYF
d_gene: TRBD1; v_gene: TRBV5-8; abundance: .; j_gene: TRBJ2-7; CDR3nt: TGTGCCAGCAGCCGGACAGGGGGTGTCTACGAGCAGTACTTC; CDR3aa: CASSRTGGVYEQYF
d_gene: TRBD2; v_gene: TRBV7-9; abundance: .; j_gene: TRBJ2-1; CDR3nt: TGTGCCAGCAGCCCTCGTCCTAGGGGCGGGGGACCCTACAATGAGCAGTTCTTC; CDR3aa: CASSPRPRGGGPYNEQFF
d_gene: .; v_gene: TRBV2; abundance: .; j_gene: TRBJ1-1; CDR3nt: TGTGCCAGCAGCCCACGCGGGGGCAGGGAGGGGACTGAAGCTTTCTTT; CDR3aa: CASSPRGGREGTEAFF
d_gene: .; v_gene: TRBV28; abundance: .; j_gene: TRBJ1-5; CDR3nt: TGTGCCAGCAGTGACATGAATCAGCCCCAGCATTTT; CDR3aa: CASSDMNQPQHF
d_gene: TRBD1; v_gene: TRBV7-3; abundance: .; j_gene: TRBJ2-2; CDR3nt: TGTGCCAGCAGCTCTCCGGGACAGGGGCACACCGGGGAGCTGTTTTTT; CDR3aa: CASSSPGQGHTGELFF
d_gene: .; v_gene: TRBV7-9; abundance: .; j_gene: TRBJ1-6; CDR3nt: TGTGCCAGCAGCTTCGGGGGAGGAAATTCACCCCTCCACTTT; CDR3aa: CASSFGGGNSPLHF
d_gene: .; v_gene: TRBV19; abundance: once; j_gene: TRBJ2-1; CDR3nt: TGTGCCAGTAGTATGTTCTTTGAGCAGTTCTTC; CDR3aa: CASSMFFEQFF
d_gene: .; v_gene: TRBV18; abundance: once; j_gene: TRBJ2-6; CDR3nt: TGTGCCAGCTCGGTGAGCTCTGGGGCCAACGTCCTGACTTTC; CDR3aa: CASSVSSGANVLTF
d_gene: TRBD2; v_gene: TRBV4-3; abundance: .; j_gene: TRBJ2-1; CDR3nt: TGCGCCAGCAGCCAGAGTCTAGCGGGGGGGCCTAATGAGCAGTTCTTC; CDR3aa: CASSQSLAGGPNEQFF
d_gene: .; v_gene: TRBV30; abundance: .; j_gene: TRBJ2-5; CDR3nt: TGTGCCTGGGATCGGGTGTACCAAGAGACCCAGTACTTC; CDR3aa: CAWDRVYQETQYF
d_gene: .; v_gene: TRBV5-6; abundance: .; j_gene: TRBJ1-2; CDR3nt: TGTGCCAGCAGCTTGGGAGAAATCTATGGCTACACCTTC; CDR3aa: CASSLGEIYGYTF
d_gene: .; v_gene: TRBV7-3; abundance: .; j_gene: TRBJ2-6; CDR3nt: TGTGCCAGCAGCGCGGGCTCTTCTCGGGCCAACGTCCTGACTTTC; CDR3aa: CASSAGSSRANVLTF
d_gene: .; v_gene: TRBV28; abundance: .; j_gene: TRBJ2-7; CDR3nt: TGTGCCAGCAGTTTCGCGACAGTAGCCTACGAGCAGTACTTC; CDR3aa: CASSFATVAYEQYF
d_gene: TRBD2; v_gene: TRBV7-3; abundance: .; j_gene: TRBJ2-1; CDR3nt: TGTGCCAGCAGCTCCCTAGGGGAGGGCCTGCTTAGCAATGAGCAGTTCTTC; CDR3aa: CASSSLGEGLLSNEQFF
d_gene: .; v_gene: TRBV4-3; abundance: .; j_gene: TRBJ1-4; CDR3nt: TGCGCCAGCAGCCAAGACAGGTACACTAATGAAAAACTGTTTTTT; CDR3aa: CASSQDRYTNEKLFF
d_gene: TRBD1; v_gene: TRBV5-5; abundance: .; j_gene: TRBJ1-1; CDR3nt: TGTGCCAGCAGCTTGGTGGGACAGGGCCCCGTGGCTTTCTTT; CDR3aa: CASSLVGQGPVAFF
d_gene: TRBD2; v_gene: TRBV30; abundance: .; j_gene: TRBJ2-1; CDR3nt: TGTGCCTGGACTAGCGGATTCAATGAGCAGTTCTTC; CDR3aa: CAWTSGFNEQFF
d_gene: .; v_gene: TRBV9; abundance: .; j_gene: TRBJ1-1; CDR3nt: TGTGCCAGCAGCGTAGGGGAGGGACGGAACACTGAAGCTTTCTTT; CDR3aa: CASSVGEGRNTEAFF
d_gene: TRBD1; v_gene: TRBV19; abundance: .; j_gene: TRBJ1-1; CDR3nt: TGTGCCAGTAGGCTCGCAGGGGGCGCTAATACTGAAGCTTTCTTT; CDR3aa: CASRLAGGANTEAFF
d_gene: .; v_gene: TRBV7-9; abundance: .; j_gene: TRBJ1-1; CDR3nt: TGTGCCAGCAGCTTAGTAGGGGCAGGCAACACTGAAGCTTTCTTT; CDR3aa: CASSLVGAGNTEAFF
d_gene: TRBD2; v_gene: TRBV11-1; abundance: .; j_gene: TRBJ2-5; CDR3nt: TGTGCCAGCAGGGATCTAGCGGGGCGGGAGACCCAGTACTTC; CDR3aa: CASRDLAGRETQYF
d_gene: TRBD1; v_gene: TRBV6-2/TRBV6-3; abundance: once; j_gene: TRBJ1-2; CDR3nt: TGTGCCAGCAGCAAACCGGGACAGAAACATAACTATGGCTACACCTTC; CDR3aa: CASSKPGQKHNYGYTF
d_gene: TRBD1; v_gene: TRBV11-3; abundance: .; j_gene: TRBJ2-1; CDR3nt: TGTGCCAGCAGCTTAGATCAGGGGGCGAATGAGCAGTTCTTC; CDR3aa: CASSLDQGANEQFF
d_gene: .; v_gene: TRBV5-1; abundance: .; j_gene: TRBJ1-5; CDR3nt: TGCGCCAGCAGCTTATCAGGGGCTCGAAATCAGCCCCAGCATTTT; CDR3aa: CASSLSGARNQPQHF
d_gene: TRBD1; v_gene: TRBV25-1; abundance: .; j_gene: TRBJ1-2; CDR3nt: TGTGCCAGCAGTGCCTACAGGGGGCGAGGATATGGCTACACCTTC; CDR3aa: CASSAYRGRGYGYTF
d_gene: .; v_gene: TRBV2; abundance: .; j_gene: TRBJ2-2; CDR3nt: TGTGCCAGCAGTGAAGGTCCAGGGTCGCGGGAGCTGTTTTTT; CDR3aa: CASSEGPGSRELFF
d_gene: TRBD1; v_gene: TRBV6-5; abundance: .; j_gene: TRBJ1-5; CDR3nt: TGTGCCAGCAGGGCGGGACAGGGAGGCAATCAGCCCCAGCATTTT; CDR3aa: CASRAGQGGNQPQHF
d_gene: .; v_gene: TRBV3-1/TRBV3-2; abundance: once; j_gene: TRBJ1-6; CDR3nt: TGTGCCAGCAGCCAATCGGGAGGGAATTCACCCCTCCACTTT; CDR3aa: CASSQSGGNSPLHF
d_gene: TRBD1; v_gene: TRBV6-1; abundance: .; j_gene: TRBJ2-5; CDR3nt: TGTGCCAGCAGTGATGCCGGGACAGGGCGCGAGACCCAGTACTTC; CDR3aa: CASSDAGTGRETQYF
d_gene: .; v_gene: TRBV28; abundance: .; j_gene: TRBJ1-2; CDR3nt: TGTGCCAGCAGTTTCGGGGACGGAGGGTATGGCTACACCTTC; CDR3aa: CASSFGDGGYGYTF
d_gene: TRBD2; v_gene: TRBV6-5; abundance: .; j_gene: TRBJ2-7; CDR3nt: TGTGCCAGCAGTCGGGGAGGGGCAGTCTACGAGCAGTACTTC; CDR3aa: CASSRGGAVYEQYF
d_gene: TRBD1; v_gene: TRBV6-2/TRBV6-3; abundance: .; j_gene: TRBJ1-1; CDR3nt: TGTGCCAGCAGTGACCCCGGGACAGCACTTGAAGCTTTCTTT; CDR3aa: CASSDPGTALEAFF
d_gene: TRBD2; v_gene: TRBV3-1/TRBV3-2; abundance: .; j_gene: TRBJ2-1; CDR3nt: TGTGCCAGCAGCCACCCACTCATGCGGGGGGCCTACAATGAGCAGTTCTTC; CDR3aa: CASSHPLMRGAYNEQFF
d_gene: .; v_gene: TRBV5-6; abundance: .; j_gene: TRBJ2-2; CDR3nt: TGTGCCAGCAGCTTAATGTCCGGGGTCTATACCGGGGAGCTGTTTTTT; CDR3aa: CASSLMSGVYTGELFF
d_gene: TRBD1; v_gene: TRBV6-2/TRBV6-3; abundance: .; j_gene: TRBJ1-1; CDR3nt: TGTGCCAGCAGTCCGCCCCGACAGGGCGGAGTGAACACTGAAGCTTTCTTT; CDR3aa: CASSPPRQGGVNTEAFF
d_gene: TRBD2; v_gene: TRBV30; abundance: .; j_gene: TRBJ2-5; CDR3nt: TGTGCCTGGGACTGGGGGGGACTAGGAGAGACCCAGTACTTC; CDR3aa: CAWDWGGLGETQYF
d_gene: .; v_gene: TRBV20-1; abundance: .; j_gene: TRBJ1-2; CDR3nt: TGCAGTGCTAGTATTCCCGGGTATGGCTACACCTTC; CDR3aa: CSASIPGYGYTF
d_gene: TRBD1; v_gene: TRBV6-7; abundance: .; j_gene: TRBJ2-6; CDR3nt: TGTGCCAGCAGTCGAACGGACAGGGCTGGGGCCAACGTCCTGACTTTC; CDR3aa: CASSRTDRAGANVLTF
d_gene: .; v_gene: TRBV30; abundance: .; j_gene: TRBJ1-4; CDR3nt: TGTGCCTGGAGCGTGCAGGGTGTTGATGAAAAACTGTTTTTT; CDR3aa: CAWSVQGVDEKLFF
d_gene: .; v_gene: TRBV6-5; abundance: once; j_gene: TRBJ1-2; CDR3nt: TGTGCCAGCGAGATGGGCCGGTCTAACTATGGCTACACCTTC; CDR3aa: CASEMGRSNYGYTF
d_gene: TRBD1; v_gene: TRBV14; abundance: .; j_gene: TRBJ1-2; CDR3nt: TGTGCCAGCAGGAGGTTTTCAGGGGGCACTAACTATGGCTACACCTTC; CDR3aa: CASRRFSGGTNYGYTF
d_gene: TRBD1; v_gene: TRBV30; abundance: .; j_gene: TRBJ2-7; CDR3nt: TGTGCCTGCCTGGGACAGAACTACGAGCAGTACTTC; CDR3aa: CACLGQNYEQYF
d_gene: TRBD2; v_gene: TRBV6-5; abundance: .; j_gene: TRBJ2-1; CDR3nt: TGTGCCAGCAGGGGACCGGGGGAGGGAAATGAGCAGTTCTTC; CDR3aa: CASRGPGEGNEQFF
d_gene: .; v_gene: TRBV3-1/TRBV3-2; abundance: .; j_gene: TRBJ1-1; CDR3nt: TGTGCCAGCAGCCCCGGGGGGACTCGGAACACTGAAGCTTTCTTT; CDR3aa: CASSPGGTRNTEAFF
d_gene: TRBD1; v_gene: TRBV11-2; abundance: few; j_gene: TRBJ1-4; CDR3nt: TGTGCCAGCAGCTTCGGGACAGGGGCCACGGGGGGTGAAAAACTGTTTTTT; CDR3aa: CASSFGTGATGGEKLFF
d_gene: .; v_gene: TRBV6-5; abundance: .; j_gene: TRBJ1-5; CDR3nt: TGTGCCAGCAGTTACGACAGTAGCAATCAGCCCCAGCATTTT; CDR3aa: CASSYDSSNQPQHF
d_gene: TRBD1; v_gene: TRBV18; abundance: .; j_gene: TRBJ1-2; CDR3nt: TGTGCCAGCTCACCAAAGACAGGGCCCTATGGCTACACCTTC; CDR3aa: CASSPKTGPYGYTF